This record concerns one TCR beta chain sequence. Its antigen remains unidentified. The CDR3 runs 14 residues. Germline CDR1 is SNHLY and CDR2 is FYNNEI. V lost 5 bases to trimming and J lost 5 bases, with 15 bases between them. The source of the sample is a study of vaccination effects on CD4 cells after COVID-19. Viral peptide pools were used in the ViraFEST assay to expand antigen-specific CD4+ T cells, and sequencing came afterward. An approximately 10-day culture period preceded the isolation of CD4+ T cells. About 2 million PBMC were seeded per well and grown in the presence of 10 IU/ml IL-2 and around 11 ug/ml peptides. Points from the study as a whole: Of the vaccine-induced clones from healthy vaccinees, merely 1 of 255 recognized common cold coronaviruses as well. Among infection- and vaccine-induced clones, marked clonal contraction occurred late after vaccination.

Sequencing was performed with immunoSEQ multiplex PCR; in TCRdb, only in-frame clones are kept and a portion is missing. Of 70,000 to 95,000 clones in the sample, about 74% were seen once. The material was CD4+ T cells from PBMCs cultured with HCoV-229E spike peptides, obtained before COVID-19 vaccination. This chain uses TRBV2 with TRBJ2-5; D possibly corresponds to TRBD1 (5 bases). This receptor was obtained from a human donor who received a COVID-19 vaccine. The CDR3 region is CASSSVVRVETQYF. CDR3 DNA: TGTGCCAGCAGTTCAGTGGTCAGGGTCGAGACCCAGTACTTC.